This TCR beta chain is drawn from a study of blood T cell repertoires in COVID-19. For the study at large: Samples representing acute and convalescent COVID-19 were sourced from the United States, Italy and Spain. T cells, B-cell-depleted T cells, or PBMCs provided the cDNA or gDNA that served as material.

This clone was recorded a few times. The method was immunoSEQ multiplex PCR; TCRdb's version includes in-frame clones alone and lacks a portion of them. Of approximately 280,000 clones in the sample, around 90% were seen once. After removal of 3 bases from V and 2 bases from J, the junction contained 3 bases not matched to a gene. Germline CDR1 reads KGHSH; CDR2 reads LQKENI. This CDR3 spans 14 amino acids. The receptor was isolated from a young man with active or convalescent COVID-19. J is TRBJ1-2 and V is TRBV18; 7 bases agree with TRBD1. Sample: peripheral blood. This CDR3 is CASSPMTGNYGYTF. In DNA form, the CDR3 reads TGTGCCAGCTCACCGATGACAGGGAACTATGGCTACACCTTC.